The T cell receptor (beta chain) under discussion was sequenced for a study of blood T cell repertoires in COVID-19. Method: immunoSEQ multiplex PCR; TCRdb's copy keeps in-frame clones and lacks some. Of some 87,000 clones listed, approximately 88% are singletons. The CDR3 spans 14 residues. CDR1 and CDR2 (germline): SEHNR, FQNEAQ (reference sequence). V lost 5 bases, J lost 8 bases, and 15 bases lay in between. The receptor's source is an older woman with acute or convalescent COVID-19. The chain links TRBV7-9 to TRBJ1-4; D perhaps matches TRBD1 (6 bases). Sequencing used peripheral blood. CDR3 bases: TGTGCCAGCAGCCTCACAGGGCGAGGCGAAAAACTGTTTTTT. Translated, it gives CASSLTGRGEKLFF.